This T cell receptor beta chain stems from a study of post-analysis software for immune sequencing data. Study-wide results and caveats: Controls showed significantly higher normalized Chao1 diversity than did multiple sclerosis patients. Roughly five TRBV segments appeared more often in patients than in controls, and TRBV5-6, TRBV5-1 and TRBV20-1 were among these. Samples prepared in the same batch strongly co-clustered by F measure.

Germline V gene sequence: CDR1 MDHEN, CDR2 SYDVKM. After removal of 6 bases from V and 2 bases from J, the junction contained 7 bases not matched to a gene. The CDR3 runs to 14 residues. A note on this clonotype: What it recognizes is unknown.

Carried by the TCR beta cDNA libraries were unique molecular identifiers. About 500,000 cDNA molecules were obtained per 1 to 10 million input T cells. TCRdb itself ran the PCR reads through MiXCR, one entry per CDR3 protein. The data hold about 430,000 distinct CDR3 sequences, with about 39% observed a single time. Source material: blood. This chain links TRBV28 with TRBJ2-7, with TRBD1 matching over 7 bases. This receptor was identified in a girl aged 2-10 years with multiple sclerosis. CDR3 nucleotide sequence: TGTGCCAGCAGACACGGGACAGTGCCCTACGAGCAGTACTTC. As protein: CASRHGTVPYEQYF. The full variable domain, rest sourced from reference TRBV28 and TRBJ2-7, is DVKVTQSSRYLVKRTGEKVFLECVQDMDHENMFWYRQDPGLGLRLIYFSYDVKMKEKGDIPEGYSVSREKKERFSLILESASTNQTSMYLCASRHGTVPYEQYFGPGTRLTVT.